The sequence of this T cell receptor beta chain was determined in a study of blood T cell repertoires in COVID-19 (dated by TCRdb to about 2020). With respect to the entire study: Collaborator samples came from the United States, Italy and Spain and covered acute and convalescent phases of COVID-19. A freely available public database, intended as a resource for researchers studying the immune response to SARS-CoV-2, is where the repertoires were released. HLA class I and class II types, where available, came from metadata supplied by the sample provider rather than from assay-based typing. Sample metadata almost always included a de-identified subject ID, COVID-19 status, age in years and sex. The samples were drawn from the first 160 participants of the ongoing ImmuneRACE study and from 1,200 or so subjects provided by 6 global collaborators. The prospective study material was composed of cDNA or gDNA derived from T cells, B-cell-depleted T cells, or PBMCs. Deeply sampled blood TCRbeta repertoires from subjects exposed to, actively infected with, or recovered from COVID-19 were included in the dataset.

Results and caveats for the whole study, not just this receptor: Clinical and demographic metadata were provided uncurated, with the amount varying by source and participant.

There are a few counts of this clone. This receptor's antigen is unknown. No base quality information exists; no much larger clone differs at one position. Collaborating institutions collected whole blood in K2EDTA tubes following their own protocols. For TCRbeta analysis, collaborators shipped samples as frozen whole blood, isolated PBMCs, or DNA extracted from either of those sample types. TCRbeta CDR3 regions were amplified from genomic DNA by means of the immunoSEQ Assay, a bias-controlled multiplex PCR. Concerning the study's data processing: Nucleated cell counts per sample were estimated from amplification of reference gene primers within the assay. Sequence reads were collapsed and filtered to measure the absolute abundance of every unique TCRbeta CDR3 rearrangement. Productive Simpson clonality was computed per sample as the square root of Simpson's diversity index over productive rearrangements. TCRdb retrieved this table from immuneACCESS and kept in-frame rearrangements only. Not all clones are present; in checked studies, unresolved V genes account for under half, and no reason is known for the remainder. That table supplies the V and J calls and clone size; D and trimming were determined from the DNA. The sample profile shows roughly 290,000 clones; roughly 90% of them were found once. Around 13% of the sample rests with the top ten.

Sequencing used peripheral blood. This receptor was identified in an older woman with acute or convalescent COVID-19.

The CDR3 in this case is CASSIGNSLDEQFF. The nucleotides read TGTGCCAGTAGTATAGGTAACAGCCTCGATGAGCAGTTCTTC. Recombination connected TRBV19 to TRBJ2-1; the D gene cannot be named for sure. V was cut back by 1 base and J by 8 bases, leaving a gap of 12 bases between them. The germline V gene (reference sequence) gives CDR1 as LNHDA and CDR2 as SQIVND. From cysteine to phenylalanine, the CDR3 is 14 amino acids long. Only CDR3 DNA remains: 42 bases, in frame from the first base.